One T cell receptor (beta chain) is described in this entry. Its antigen is not identified. The sample is drawn from a study of cytomegalovirus exposure and HLA in healthy donors. Per the germline V gene, CDR1 is ENHRY and CDR2 is SYGVKD. J was trimmed by 2 bases and V by 5 bases; bases with no gene match: 8. This CDR3 has 15 residues. PCR amplification relied on 60 Vbeta primers (plus 13 Jbeta primers). Generated by immunoSEQ multiplex PCR, the TCRdb table keeps only in-frame clones and is missing some. The table lists roughly 200,000 clones, 77% of them singletons. Study-wide results and caveats: The authors listed 164 TCR beta chains as cytomegalovirus-associated. For TCR beta chains, V- and J-gene trimming was later linked to a missense DCLRE1C variant. Further analysis was carried out later, and it showed several of the most significant clusters appearing linked to common viral pathogens.

The receptor's source is a woman aged 55-70 years in good health and CMV-seropositive. The chain carries TRBV10-3 and TRBJ2-5; 7 bases are shared with TRBD1. The sequencing sample was made of PBMCs. CDR3 protein: CAISKGDRTQETQYF. CDR3 DNA sequence: TGTGCCATCAGTAAGGGGGACAGAACACAAGAGACCCAGTACTTC.